Listed here are 18 T cell receptor beta chains from one sample, sequenced in a study of PD-1 blockade in classical Hodgkin lymphoma. Profiling relied on immunoSEQ multiplex PCR, and the TCRdb table lists in-frame clones only, not all of them. In the table there are 95,000 to 120,000 clones, nearly 90% of which are singletons. Exposure to brentuximab vedotin varied, and each patient had relapsed following autologous stem cell transplantation. The starting material was peripheral blood mononuclear cells (PBMCs), obtained before the second cycle of nivolumab. These receptors were taken from a human donor with classical Hodgkin lymphoma.

V and J are TRBV7-2 and TRBJ2-3; 10 bases align to TRBD2. CDR1 and CDR2 (germline): SGHTA, FQGNSA. The CDR3 has 15 residues. V trimming: 4 bases; J trimming: 4 bases; junction bases outside the gene matches: 5. The CDR3 spells CASSSSSGRADTQYF. The CDR3 DNA sequence: TGTGCCAGCAGCTCCTCTAGCGGGAGAGCAGATACGCAGTATTTT.

As to this clone: Compared with germline, one end of the junction differs, possibly owing to a read error. This rearrangement joins TRBV7-7 to TRBJ2-1; TRBD2 might be the D (5 bases). The CDR3 covers 13 residues. Germline CDR1 and CDR2: SSHAT and FNYEAQ (reference sequence). The DNA for the CDR3 is TGTGCTAGCAGCTTTACCCTAGCCAGTGAGCAGTTCTTC. Encoded protein: CASSFTLASEQFF.

CDR3 DNA sequence: TGTGCCAGCAGTTTGACCCCCACCTACGAGCAGTACTTC. Its translation: CASSLTPTYEQYF. The chain uses TRBV28 and TRBJ2-7; no clear D gene. Deletions cut 3 bases from V and 2 bases from J, with 8 bases between. CDR1 and CDR2 (germline): MDHEN, SYDVKM. CDR3 length equals 13 residues.

This sequence joins TRBV28 and TRBJ1-2; TRBD1 aligns across 12 bases. V lost 3 bases, J lost 4 bases, and 6 bases stayed unmatched. The CDR3 spans 16 residues. In germline, CDR1 is MDHEN, CDR2 SYDVKM. This CDR3 reads CASSFPGTGGGYGYTF. The CDR3 DNA sequence: TGTGCCAGCAGTTTCCCCGGGACAGGGGGCGGCTATGGCTACACCTTC.

This chain uses TRBV7-2 with TRBJ1-2; D not certain. The CDR3 is 14 amino acids. Germline V gene lookup returns CDR1 SGHTA and CDR2 FQGNSA. V dropped 1 base and J dropped 0 bases, with 6 bases sitting between them. As DNA, the CDR3 is TGTGCCAGCAGCTTAGAAGGAGCTAACTATGGCTACACCTTC. Translation: CASSLEGANYGYTF.

This clone came up once. The CDR3 is CASSVAGTSGTDTQYF. The CDR3 coding sequence is TGTGCCAGCAGCGTAGCCGGGACTAGCGGCACAGATACGCAGTATTTT. V usage is TRBV9 and J usage is TRBJ2-3, with 10 bases fitting TRBD2. Germline lookup yields CDR1 SGDLS and CDR2 YYNGEE. CDR3 size: 16 residues. J gave up 1 base and V 0 bases, and 2 bases lay outside the gene matches.

The chain joins TRBV6-1 to TRBJ1-1; D is undetermined. The CDR3 runs 15 residues. V lost 1 base and J 0 bases, leaving 9 bases between the germline ends. Per germline, CDR1 MNHNS and CDR2 SASEGT. DNA of the CDR3: TGTGCCAGCAGTGAAGGGGTCAGTTTGAACACTGAAGCTTTCTTT. Translating it yields CASSEGVSLNTEAFF.

CDR3 sequence: CASSQLYEKLFF. CDR3 nucleotides: TGCGCCAGCAGCCAGCTATACGAAAAACTGTTTTTT. The chain carries TRBV4-3 and TRBJ1-4; D is ambiguous. CDR1 is LGHNA and CDR2 is YSLEER in the germline V gene. The CDR3 totals 12 residues. Deletions cut 3 bases from V and 8 bases from J, with 7 bases between.

The V and J genes are TRBV30 and TRBJ2-1; 7 bases are shared with TRBD2. CDR1 is GTSNPN and CDR2 is SVGIG in the germline V gene (reference sequence). This CDR3 region has 15 residues. V shed 4 bases, J shed 0 bases, and the junction held 6 bases outside the gene matches. Here the CDR3 DNA reads TGTGCCTGGACCCTAAGCGGGACCTCCTACAATGAGCAGTTCTTC. Its translation: CAWTLSGTSYNEQFF. The complete variable domain, with remaining parts taken from reference TRBV30 and TRBJ2-1, reads SQTIHQWPATLVQPVGSPLSLECTVEGTSNPNLYWYRQAAGRGLQLLFYSVGIGQISSEVPQNLSASRPQDRQFILSSKKLLLSDSGFYLCAWTLSGTSYNEQFFGPGTRLTVL.

This clone showed up just a few times. V and J are TRBV25-1 and TRBJ1-1; no reliable D call. Between the trimmed V and J ends, which lost 2 bases and 2 bases, there was a span of 12 bases. From germline, CDR1 is MGHDK and CDR2 SYGVNS. The CDR3 sequence is 15 residues long. This CDR3 reads CASSEPHKANTEAFF. CDR3 coding DNA: TGTGCCAGCAGTGAACCTCACAAGGCAAACACTGAAGCTTTCTTT.

The chain recombines TRBV9 with TRBJ2-5, with 7 bases lining up with TRBD1. The tail of the sequence fits TRBJ2-7 better, so the J call may be wrong. The V gene's germline CDR1 is SGDLS and CDR2 YYNGEE. The CDR3 is 14 amino acids. CDR3 in DNA: TGTGCCAGCAGCGTTACAGGGGTCGCGCACGAGCAGTACTTC. Translated, it gives CASSVTGVAHEQYF.

The genes are TRBV7-9 and TRBJ2-1; TRBD2 is a possible D gene (6 bases). The CDR3 is 17 amino acids. Germline-derived CDR1 and CDR2 are SEHNR and FQNEAQ (reference sequence). V shed 6 bases and J shed 5 bases, with 23 bases lying between them. CDR3 DNA sequence: TGTGCCAGCAGACGTGACCGCGGGGCAGGGATAGACAATGAGCAGTTCTTC. Translating it yields CASRRDRGAGIDNEQFF.

The genes are TRBV25-1 and TRBJ2-7; 10 nucleotides line up with TRBD2. From germline, CDR1 is MGHDK and CDR2 SYGVNS. The trim removed 3 bases at V and 6 bases at J, leaving 5 bases unmatched. The CDR3 has 14 amino acids. The CDR3 reads CASSDLAGDVEQYF. In DNA form, the CDR3 reads TGTGCCAGCAGTGATCTAGCGGGAGACGTCGAGCAGTACTTC.

V usage is TRBV28 and J usage is TRBJ2-3; 12 bases are a match to TRBD2. The germline V gene encodes CDR1 MDHEN and CDR2 SYDVKM. This CDR3 comprises 18 residues. Unmatched junction bases numbered 11, after V lost 5 bases and J lost 2 bases. CDR3 sequence reads: CASSGTSGSLLFTDTQYF. CDR3 bases: TGTGCCAGCAGTGGGACTAGCGGGTCCCTTCTATTCACAGATACGCAGTATTTT.

This rearrangement joins TRBV7-2 to TRBJ1-2, with D possibly matching TRBD1 (5 bases). V was trimmed by 0 bases and J by 6 bases, leaving 20 bases between them. This CDR3 spans 17 amino acids. Looked up from germline, CDR1 is SGHTA and CDR2 is FQGNSA. CDR3 nucleotides: TGTGCCAGCAGCTTAGCGCTGACCAGGGAAAGGGGCGATGGCTACACCTTC. This codes for CASSLALTRERGDGYTF. Supplemented by reference TRBV7-2 and TRBJ1-2, the full variable domain reads GAGVSQSPSNKVTEKGKDVELRCDPISGHTALYWYRQSLGQGLEFLIYFQGNSAPDKSGLPSDRFSAERTGGSVSTLTIQRTQQEDSAVYLCASSLALTRERGDGYTFGSGTRLTVV.

This clone was observed a single time. V is TRBV6-6 and J is TRBJ2-2, with 7 bases lining up with TRBD1. Germline V gene data show CDR1 as MNHNY and CDR2 as SVGAGI (reference sequence). The CDR3 contains 16 residues. V lost 5 bases to trimming and J lost 4 bases; unmatched junction nucleotides: 10. CDR3: CASSRQTGLGTGELFF. CDR3 DNA sequence: TGTGCCAGCAGTCGCCAGACAGGGTTGGGCACCGGGGAGCTGTTTTTT.

The gene calls are TRBV6-5 and TRBJ2-7, with TRBD1 identical over 7 bases. The CDR3 loop spans 14 amino acids. Germline V lookup: CDR1 MNHEY, CDR2 SVGAGI. With V trimmed by 6 bases and J by 2 bases, 7 bases remained unmatched. The CDR3 coding sequence is TGTGCCAGCAGCCTTGACAGGGCCCCCTACGAGCAGTACTTC. Its translation: CASSLDRAPYEQYF.

This chain uses TRBV11-2 with TRBJ2-1; D is uncertain. The V end was cut by 0 bases, the J end by 10 bases, with 16 bases between. The CDR3 is 15 residues long. The germline V gene encodes CDR1 SGHAT and CDR2 FQNNGV. CDR3 sequence reads: CASSLDPSRMWEQFF. The CDR3, as DNA: TGTGCCAGCAGCTTAGATCCTTCTAGGATGTGGGAGCAGTTCTTC.